This TCR beta chain was captured in a study of T-cell memory formation after mild COVID-19. This CDR3 contains 16 residues. V lost 5 bases to trimming and J lost 1 base, with 19 bases between them. From germline, CDR1 is SQVTM and CDR2 ANQGSEA. Constant-segment primers and 5'RACE yielded cDNA libraries for TCR alpha and TCR beta, each carrying sample barcodes and UMIs. TCRdb called the 5' RACE reads again in MiXCR, with one record for every CDR3 protein. In the table there are over 450,000 distinct CDR3 sequences, around 21% of which are singletons. Worth noting for this clonotype: Its antigen is not identified.

Study-wide results and caveats: A subset of responding clones appeared in pre-infection memory, suggesting cross-reactive memory joined. CD4/CD8 balance held among clones contracting day 15 to 85, and later expanders leaned CD4+.

The TCR was taken from an adult woman who had mild COVID-19 (a few samples of this study predate the infection). Cell type and time point are not known. The specimen sequenced was PBMCs or a T cell subset sorted from them (not recorded which). This chain connects TRBV29-1 to TRBJ2-3, with D possibly matching TRBD2 (5 bases). Here the CDR3 reads CSVHSRRGQGTDTQYF. The CDR3 nucleotides are TGCAGCGTTCATTCTCGTCGGGGTCAGGGCACAGATACGCAGTATTTT.